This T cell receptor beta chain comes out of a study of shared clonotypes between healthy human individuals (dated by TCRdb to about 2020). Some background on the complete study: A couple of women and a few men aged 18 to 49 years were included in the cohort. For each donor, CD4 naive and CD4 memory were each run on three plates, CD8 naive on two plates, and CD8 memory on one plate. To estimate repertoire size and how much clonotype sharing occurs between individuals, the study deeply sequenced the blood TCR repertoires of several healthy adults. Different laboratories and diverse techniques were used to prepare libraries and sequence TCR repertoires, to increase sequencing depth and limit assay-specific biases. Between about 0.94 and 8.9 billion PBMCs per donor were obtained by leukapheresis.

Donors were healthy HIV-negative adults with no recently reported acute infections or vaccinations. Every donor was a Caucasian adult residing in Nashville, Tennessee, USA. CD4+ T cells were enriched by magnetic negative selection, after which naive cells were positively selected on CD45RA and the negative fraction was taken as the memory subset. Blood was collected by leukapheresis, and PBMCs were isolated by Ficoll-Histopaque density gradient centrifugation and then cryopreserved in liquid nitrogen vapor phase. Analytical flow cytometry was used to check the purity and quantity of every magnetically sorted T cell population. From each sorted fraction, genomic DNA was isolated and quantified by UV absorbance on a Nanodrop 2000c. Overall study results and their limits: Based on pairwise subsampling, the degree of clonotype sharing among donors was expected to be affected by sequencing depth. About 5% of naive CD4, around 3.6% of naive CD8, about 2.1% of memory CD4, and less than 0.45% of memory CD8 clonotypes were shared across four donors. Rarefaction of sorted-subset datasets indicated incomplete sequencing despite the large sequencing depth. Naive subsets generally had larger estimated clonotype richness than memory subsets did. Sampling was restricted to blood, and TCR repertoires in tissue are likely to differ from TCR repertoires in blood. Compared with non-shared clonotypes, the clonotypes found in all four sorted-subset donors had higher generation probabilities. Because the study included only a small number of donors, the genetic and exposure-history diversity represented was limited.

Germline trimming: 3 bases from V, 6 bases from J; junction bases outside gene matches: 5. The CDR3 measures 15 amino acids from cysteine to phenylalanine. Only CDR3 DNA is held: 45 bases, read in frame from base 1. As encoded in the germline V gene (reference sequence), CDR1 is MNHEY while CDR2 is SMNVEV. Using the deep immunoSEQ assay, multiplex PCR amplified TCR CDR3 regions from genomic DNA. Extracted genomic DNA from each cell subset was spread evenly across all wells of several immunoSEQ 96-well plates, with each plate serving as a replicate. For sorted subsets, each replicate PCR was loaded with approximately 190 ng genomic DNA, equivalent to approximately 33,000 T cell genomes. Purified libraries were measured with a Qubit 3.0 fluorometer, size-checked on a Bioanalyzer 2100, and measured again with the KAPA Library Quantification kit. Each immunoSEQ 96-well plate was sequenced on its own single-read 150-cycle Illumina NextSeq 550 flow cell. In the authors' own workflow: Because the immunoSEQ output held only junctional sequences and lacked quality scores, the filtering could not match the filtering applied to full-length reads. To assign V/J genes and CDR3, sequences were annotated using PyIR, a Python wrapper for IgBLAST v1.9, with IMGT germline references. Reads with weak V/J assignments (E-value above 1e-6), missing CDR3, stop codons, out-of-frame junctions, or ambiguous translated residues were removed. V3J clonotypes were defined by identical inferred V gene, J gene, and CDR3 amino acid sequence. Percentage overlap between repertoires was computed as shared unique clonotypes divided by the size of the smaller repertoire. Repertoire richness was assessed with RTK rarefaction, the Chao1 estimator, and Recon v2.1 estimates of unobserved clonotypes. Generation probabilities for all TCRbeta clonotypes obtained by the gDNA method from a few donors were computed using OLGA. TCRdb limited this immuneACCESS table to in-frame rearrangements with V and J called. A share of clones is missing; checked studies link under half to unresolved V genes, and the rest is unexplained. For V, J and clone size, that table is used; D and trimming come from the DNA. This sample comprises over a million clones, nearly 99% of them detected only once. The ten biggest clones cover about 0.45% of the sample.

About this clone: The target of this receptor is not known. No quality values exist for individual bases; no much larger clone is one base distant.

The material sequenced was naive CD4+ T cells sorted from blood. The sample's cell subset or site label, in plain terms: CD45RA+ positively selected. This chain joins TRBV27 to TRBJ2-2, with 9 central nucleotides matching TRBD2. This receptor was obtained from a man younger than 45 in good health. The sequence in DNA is TGTGCCAGCAGTTTTGGACTAGCGAGTGCCGGGGAGCTGTTTTTT. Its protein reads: CASSFGLASAGELFF.